A selection of T cell receptor beta chains follows, all from one sample in a study of cytomegalovirus exposure and HLA in healthy donors. Only in-frame clones appear in the TCRdb table, and some are missing; sequencing was by immunoSEQ multiplex PCR. The table has about 86,000 clones, over 60% seen once; the top ten hold about 6%. Sequencing was carried out using PBMCs. Receptors originate from a female donor in good health and CMV-seronegative. Both conserved end residues are part of each CDR3.

J	V	CDR3
TRBJ2-7	TRBV2	CASRAGDLSGQYF
TRBJ1-1	TRBV18	CASSPNQGSNTEAFF
TRBJ2-2	TRBV5-6	CASSPSPPGTGELFF
TRBJ2-7	TRBV5-4	CASSPGGAKAYEQYF
TRBJ1-2	TRBV13	CASSLGATGGLGYTF
TRBJ2-1	TRBV5-4	CASWRLAGGFDEQFF
TRBJ1-2	TRBV10-2	CATQGKGYGYTF
TRBJ2-5	TRBV9	CASSPGDRGLQETQYF
TRBJ2-6	TRBV5-1	CASSVTTVSGANVLTF
TRBJ1-2	TRBV5-1	CASSLGAVPNYGYTF